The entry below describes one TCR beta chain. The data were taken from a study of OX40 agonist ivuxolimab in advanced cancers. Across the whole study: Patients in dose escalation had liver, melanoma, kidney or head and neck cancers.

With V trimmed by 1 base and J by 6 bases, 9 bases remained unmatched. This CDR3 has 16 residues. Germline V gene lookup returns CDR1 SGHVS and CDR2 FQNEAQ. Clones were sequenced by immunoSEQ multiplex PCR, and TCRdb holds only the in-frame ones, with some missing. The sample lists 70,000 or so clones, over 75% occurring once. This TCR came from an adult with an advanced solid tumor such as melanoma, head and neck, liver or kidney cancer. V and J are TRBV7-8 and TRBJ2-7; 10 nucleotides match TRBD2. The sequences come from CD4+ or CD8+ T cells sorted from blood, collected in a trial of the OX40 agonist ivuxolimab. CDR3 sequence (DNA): TGTGCCAGCAGCTTAGGGGCCCCGGGACTAGCGCTCGAGCAGTACTTC. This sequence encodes CASSLGAPGLALEQYF.